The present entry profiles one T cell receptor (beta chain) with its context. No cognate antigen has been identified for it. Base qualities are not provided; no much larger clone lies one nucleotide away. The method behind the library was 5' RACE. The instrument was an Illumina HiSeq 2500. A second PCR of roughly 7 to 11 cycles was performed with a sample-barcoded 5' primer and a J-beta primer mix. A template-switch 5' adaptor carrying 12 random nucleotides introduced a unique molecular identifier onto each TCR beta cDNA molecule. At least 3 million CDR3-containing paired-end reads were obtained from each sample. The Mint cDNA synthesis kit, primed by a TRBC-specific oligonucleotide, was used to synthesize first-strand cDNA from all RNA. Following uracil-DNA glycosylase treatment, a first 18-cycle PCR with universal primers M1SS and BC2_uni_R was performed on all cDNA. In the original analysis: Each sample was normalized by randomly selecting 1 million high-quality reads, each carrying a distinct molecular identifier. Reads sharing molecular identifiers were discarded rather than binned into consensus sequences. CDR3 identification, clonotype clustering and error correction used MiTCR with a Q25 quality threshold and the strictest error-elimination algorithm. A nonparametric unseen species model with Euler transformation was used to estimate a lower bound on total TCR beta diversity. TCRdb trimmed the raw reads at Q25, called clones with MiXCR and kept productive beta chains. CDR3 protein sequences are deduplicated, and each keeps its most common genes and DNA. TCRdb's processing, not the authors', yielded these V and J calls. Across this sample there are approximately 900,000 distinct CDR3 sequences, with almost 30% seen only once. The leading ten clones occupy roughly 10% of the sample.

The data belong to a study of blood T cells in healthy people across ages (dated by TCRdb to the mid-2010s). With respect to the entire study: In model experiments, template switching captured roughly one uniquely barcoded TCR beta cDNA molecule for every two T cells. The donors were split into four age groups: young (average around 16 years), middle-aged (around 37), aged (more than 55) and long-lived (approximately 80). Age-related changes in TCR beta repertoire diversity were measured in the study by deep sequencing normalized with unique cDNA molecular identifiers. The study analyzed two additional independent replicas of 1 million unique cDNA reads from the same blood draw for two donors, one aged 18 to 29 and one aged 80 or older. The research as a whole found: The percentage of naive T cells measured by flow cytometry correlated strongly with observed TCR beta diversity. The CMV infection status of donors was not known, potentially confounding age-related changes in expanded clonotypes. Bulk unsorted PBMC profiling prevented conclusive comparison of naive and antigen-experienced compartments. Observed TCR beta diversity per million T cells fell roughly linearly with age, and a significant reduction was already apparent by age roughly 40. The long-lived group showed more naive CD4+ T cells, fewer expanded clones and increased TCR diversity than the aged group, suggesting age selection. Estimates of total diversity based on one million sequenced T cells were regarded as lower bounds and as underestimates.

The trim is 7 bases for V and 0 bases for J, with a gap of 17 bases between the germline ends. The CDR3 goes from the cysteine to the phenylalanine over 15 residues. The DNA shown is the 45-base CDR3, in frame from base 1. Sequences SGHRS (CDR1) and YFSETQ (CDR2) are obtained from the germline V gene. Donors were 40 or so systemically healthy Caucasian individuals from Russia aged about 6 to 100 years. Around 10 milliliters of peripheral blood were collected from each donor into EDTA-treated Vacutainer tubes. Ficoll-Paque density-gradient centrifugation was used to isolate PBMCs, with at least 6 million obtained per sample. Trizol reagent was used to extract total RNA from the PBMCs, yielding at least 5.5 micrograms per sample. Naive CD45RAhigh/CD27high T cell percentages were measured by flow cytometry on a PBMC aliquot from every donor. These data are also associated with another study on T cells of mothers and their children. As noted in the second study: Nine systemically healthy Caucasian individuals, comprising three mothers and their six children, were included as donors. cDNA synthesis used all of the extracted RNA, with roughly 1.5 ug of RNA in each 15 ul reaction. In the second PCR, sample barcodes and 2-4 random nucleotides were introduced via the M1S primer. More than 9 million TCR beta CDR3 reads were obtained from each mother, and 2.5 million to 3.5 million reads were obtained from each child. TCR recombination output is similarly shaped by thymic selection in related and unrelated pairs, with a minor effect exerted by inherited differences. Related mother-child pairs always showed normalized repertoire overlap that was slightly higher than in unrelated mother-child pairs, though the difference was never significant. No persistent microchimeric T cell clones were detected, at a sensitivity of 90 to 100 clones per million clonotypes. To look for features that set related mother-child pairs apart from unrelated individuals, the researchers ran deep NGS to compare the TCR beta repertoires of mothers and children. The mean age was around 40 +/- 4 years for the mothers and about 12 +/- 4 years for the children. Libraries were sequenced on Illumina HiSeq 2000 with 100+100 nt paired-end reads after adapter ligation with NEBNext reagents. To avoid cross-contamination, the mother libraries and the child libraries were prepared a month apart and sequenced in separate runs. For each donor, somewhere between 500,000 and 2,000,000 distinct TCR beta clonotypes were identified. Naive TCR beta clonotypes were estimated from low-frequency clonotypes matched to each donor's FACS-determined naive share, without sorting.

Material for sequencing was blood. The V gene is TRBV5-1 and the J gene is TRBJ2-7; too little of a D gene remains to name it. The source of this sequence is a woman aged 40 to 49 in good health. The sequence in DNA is TGCGCCAGCGGAAATCCTAGTGCCAGCTCCTACGAGCAGTACTTC. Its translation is CASGNPSASSYEQYF.